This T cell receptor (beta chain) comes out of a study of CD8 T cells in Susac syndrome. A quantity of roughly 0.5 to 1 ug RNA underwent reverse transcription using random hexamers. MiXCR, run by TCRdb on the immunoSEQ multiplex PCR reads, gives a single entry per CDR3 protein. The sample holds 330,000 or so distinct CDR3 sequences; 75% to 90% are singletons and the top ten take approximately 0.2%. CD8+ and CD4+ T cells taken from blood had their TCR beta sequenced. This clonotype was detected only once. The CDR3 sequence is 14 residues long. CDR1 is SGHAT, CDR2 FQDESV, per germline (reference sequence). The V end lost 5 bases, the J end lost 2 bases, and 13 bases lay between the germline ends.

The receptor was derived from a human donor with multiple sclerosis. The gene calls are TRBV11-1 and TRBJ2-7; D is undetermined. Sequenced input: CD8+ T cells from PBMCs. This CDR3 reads CASSHNQAPYEQYF. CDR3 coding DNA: TGTGCCAGCAGCCACAATCAGGCCCCCTACGAGCAGTACTTC.